The TCR beta chain described here comes from a study of T cell changes during pregnancy in multiple sclerosis. The CDR3 runs to 15 residues. Trimming shortened V by 2 bases and J by 1 base, and 11 bases separated the two germline ends. CDR1 and CDR2 from the germline V gene are SGHNT and YYREEE (reference sequence). Assay used: immunoSEQ multiplex PCR; TCRdb lists only in-frame clones, some missing. The repertoire holds tens of thousands of clones, with more than 90% as singletons. The rearrangement links TRBV5-4 to TRBJ2-3; D is perhaps TRBD1 (6 bases). The sequence came from a female donor with multiple sclerosis, enrolled in a pregnancy study. Sample: peripheral blood, taken in the second trimester of pregnancy. CDR3 DNA sequence: TGTGCCAGCAGCTTAGGGGGAAGGGGCACAGATACGCAGTATTTT. Encoded protein: CASSLGGRGTDTQYF.